The 20 T cell receptor beta chains reported below all come from one sample, sequenced in a study of T cells after yellow fever vaccination. TCRdb reprocessed the 5' RACE reads with MiXCR, giving one entry per CDR3 protein. The sample has some 670,000 distinct CDR3 sequences, roughly an eighth seen once. This specimen was PBMCs, taken on the day of the yellow fever booster vaccination. The origin of the receptors is a man in his thirties or forties who received the YFV17D yellow fever vaccine.

This clonotype has just a few counts. The chain recombines TRBV20-1 with TRBJ2-7, with 9 bases lining up with TRBD2. CDR1 is DFQATT, CDR2 SNEGSKA, per germline (reference sequence). J gave up 2 bases and V 0 bases, and 5 bases lay outside the gene matches. The CDR3 contains 15 residues. DNA for the CDR3: TGCAGTGCTAGAGATCTCCTAGCGGGGACCTACGAGCAGTACTTC. Amino acid sequence: CSARDLLAGTYEQYF.

This clonotype was seen a few times. V and J are TRBV5-1 and TRBJ2-1; possible D gene TRBD2, 5 bases. The ends were cut back, 4 bases at V and 8 bases at J, with 10 bases in the middle. CDR1 is SGHRS and CDR2 is YFSETQ in the germline V gene. This CDR3 contains 12 residues. CDR3 sequence reads: CASSQLVDEQFF. The CDR3 DNA reads TGCGCCAGCAGCCAACTAGTTGATGAGCAGTTCTTC.

This clonotype was detected a few times. Germline is not matched at one junction end, which may reflect a read error. The CDR3, as DNA: TGTGCTAGCAGCTTAGGGGACAGGGGCCTGTACCAAGAGACCCAGTACTTC. Amino acid sequence: CASSLGDRGLYQETQYF. The gene calls are TRBV7-7 and TRBJ2-5; 10 bases are shared with TRBD1. The CDR3 contains 17 residues. Germline V lookup: CDR1 SSHAT, CDR2 FNYEAQ (reference sequence).

CDR3 in amino acids: CASSYSPSYNEQFF. Here the CDR3 DNA reads TGCGCCAGCAGCTACAGCCCCTCCTACAATGAGCAGTTCTTC. V usage is TRBV5-1 and J usage is TRBJ2-1; no reliable D call. The CDR3 has 14 residues. From germline, CDR1 is SGHRS and CDR2 YFSETQ. Between the trimmed V and J ends, which lost 3 bases and 0 bases, there was a span of 7 bases.

V and J are TRBV4-3 and TRBJ1-5; the D is unclear. Between the trimmed V and J ends, which lost 2 bases and 6 bases, there was a span of 14 bases. The CDR3 consists of 15 residues. Germline values: CDR1 LGHNA, CDR2 YSLEER. The CDR3 DNA follows: TGCGCCAGCAGCCAATACCGGCCGTTGTGTCAGCCCCAGCATTTT. It is translated as CASSQYRPLCQPQHF.

This chain joins TRBV14 and TRBJ1-6; TRBD1 aligns across 7 bases. The CDR3 is 14 residues long. Germline V CDR1 and CDR2: SGHDN, FVKESK. The V gene end was trimmed by 5 bases and the J gene end by 10 bases; junction bases not matched to a gene: 8. CDR3 loop: CASSELRGRSPLHF. The CDR3 nucleotides are TGTGCCAGCAGCGAACTTAGGGGGCGCTCACCCCTCCACTTT.

This chain uses TRBV6-5 with TRBJ2-1; D gene ambiguous. Trimming left V 0 bases short and J 4 bases short, with 10 bases between. The CDR3 extends over 15 amino acids. Germline CDR1 is MNHEY and CDR2 is SVGAGI. The CDR3 DNA follows: TGTGCCAGCAGTTACTCGACACTGGCTTACAATGAGCAGTTCTTC. This sequence encodes CASSYSTLAYNEQFF.

The rearrangement links TRBV20-1 to TRBJ2-1; 12 bases match TRBD2. Germline values: CDR1 DFQATT, CDR2 SNEGSKA (reference sequence). J gave up 1 base and V 2 bases, and 6 bases lay outside the gene matches. The CDR3 consists of 17 residues. The CDR3 loop reads CSARLAGGRGSYNEQFF. In DNA form, the CDR3 reads TGCAGTGCTAGACTAGCGGGGGGGCGGGGTTCCTACAATGAGCAGTTCTTC.

V is TRBV24-1 and J is TRBJ2-2; TRBD1 might be the D (6 bases). The V and J ends lost 4 bases and 1 base respectively, with 9 bases between them. CDR1 and CDR2 (germline): KGHDR, SFDVKD. The CDR3 runs to 15 residues. This CDR3 reads CATSDPGVNTGELFF. CDR3 sequence (DNA): TGTGCCACCAGTGACCCAGGGGTGAACACCGGGGAGCTGTTTTTT.

The gene calls are TRBV18 and TRBJ2-5; tentative D call: TRBD2 (5 bases). The CDR3 is made up of 13 amino acids. Germline CDR1 KGHSH, CDR2 LQKENI. Trimming removed 3 bases from V and 3 bases from J, with 8 bases in between. The CDR3 sequence: CASSPQREETQYF. As DNA, the CDR3 is TGTGCCAGCTCACCCCAGAGGGAAGAGACCCAGTACTTC.

This clonotype has a handful of counts. J is TRBJ1-2 and V is TRBV12-3 or TRBV12-4, with 7 bases matching TRBD1. Trimming removed 4 bases from V and 8 bases from J; junction bases left unmatched: 4. This CDR3 region has 12 residues. CDR3 region: CASSSTGDGYTF. In DNA form, the CDR3 reads TGTGCCAGCAGTTCTACAGGGGACGGCTACACCTTC.

The chain carries TRBV20-1 and TRBJ1-4; D perhaps matches TRBD1 (5 bases). This CDR3 contains 14 residues. CDR1 is DFQATT and CDR2 is SNEGSKA in the germline V gene (reference sequence). Trimming shortened V by 2 bases and J by 0 bases, and 7 bases separated the two germline ends. CDR3 in amino acids: CSARRGATNEKLFF. The CDR3 DNA sequence: TGCAGTGCTAGACGGGGGGCAACTAATGAAAAACTGTTTTTT.

The chain uses TRBV28 and TRBJ2-7; 9 nucleotides agree with TRBD2. CDR3 length: 12 residues. V lost 8 bases, J lost 7 bases, and 6 bases stayed unmatched. Germline V gene lookup returns CDR1 MDHEN and CDR2 SYDVKM. The DNA for the CDR3 is TGTGCCAGCCTTAGCGGGAGCTTAGAGCAGTACTTC. Translating it yields CASLSGSLEQYF.

This clonotype showed up just a few times. The chain employs TRBV14 and TRBJ2-2; D unclear. The V and J ends lost 3 bases and 8 bases respectively, with 10 bases between them. Germline values: CDR1 SGHDN, CDR2 FVKESK. There are 13 residues in the CDR3. CDR3 amino acids: CASSQGLKGELFF. The CDR3 region has the DNA TGTGCCAGCAGCCAGGGTTTGAAAGGGGAGCTGTTTTTT. The variable domain in full, completed from reference TRBV14 and TRBJ2-2, reads EAGVTQFPSHSVIEKGQTVTLRCDPISGHDNLYWYRRVMGKEIKFLLHFVKESKQDESGMPNNRFLAERTGGTYSTLKVQPAELEDSGVYFCASSQGLKGELFFGEGSRLTVL.

This clonotype was recorded a few times. This rearrangement joins TRBV7-2 to TRBJ2-7; 9 bases agree with TRBD1. The closer fit of TRBJ2-1 to the DNA end suggests the J call may be wrong. Germline CDR1 SGHTA, CDR2 FQGNSA. The CDR3 totals 15 residues. CDR3 residues: CASKKDGTGPYEQFF. The CDR3 region has the DNA TGTGCCAGCAAGAAGGACGGGACAGGGCCCTACGAGCAGTTCTTC.

CDR3: CSVEARGERLEAFF. The CDR3 bases are TGCAGCGTTGAAGCAAGGGGAGAGAGGCTTGAAGCTTTCTTT. The chain is built from TRBV29-1 and TRBJ1-1; TRBD1 is a possible D gene (5 bases). The V gene lost 1 base and the J gene lost 7 bases, with 16 bases spanning the gap. CDR1 is SQVTM, CDR2 ANQGSEA, per germline. The CDR3 runs 14 residues.

This clonotype has more than one count but fewer than ten. V is TRBV3-1 and J is TRBJ2-5; D call uncertain. The CDR3 consists of 13 residues. V was clipped by 2 bases and J by 5 bases, with 9 bases between them. Germline V gene sequence: CDR1 LGHDT, CDR2 YNNKEL (reference sequence). CDR3 protein: CASSQNRVETQYF. CDR3 DNA sequence: TGTGCCAGCAGCCAAAATCGGGTGGAGACCCAGTACTTC.

This clonotype came up a few times. The chain uses TRBV6-1 and TRBJ2-3; D is perhaps TRBD1 or TRBD2 (6 bases each). Germline V CDR1 and CDR2: MNHNS, SASEGT. V lost 6 bases to trimming and J lost 2 bases, with 15 bases between them. The CDR3 extends over 15 amino acids. The chain's CDR3 is CASRPNWGATDTQYF. Here the CDR3 DNA reads TGTGCCAGCAGGCCCAATTGGGGGGCCACAGATACGCAGTATTTT.

This sequence joins TRBV7-2 and TRBJ2-1, with TRBD1 matching over 7 bases. Losses at the gene ends were 2 bases for V and 6 bases for J; bases not matched to a gene: 7. The CDR3 is 15 amino acids. Germline V CDR1 and CDR2: SGHTA, FQGNSA. The DNA of the CDR3 is TGTGCCAGCAGCTTATCACCGGGACAGTCCAATGAGCAGTTCTTC. Its translation is CASSLSPGQSNEQFF.

V is TRBV25-1 and J is TRBJ1-3; TRBD1 matches at 9 bases. Germline CDR1 and CDR2: MGHDK and SYGVNS. V lost 3 bases to trimming and J lost 16 bases; unmatched junction nucleotides: 4. CDR3 length: 11 residues. CDR3 region: CASSDGTGSYF. In DNA, the CDR3 is TGTGCCAGCAGTGACGGGACAGGGTCTTATTTT.